This T cell receptor beta chain is drawn from a study of blood T cell repertoires in COVID-19. Study information: The samples span acute and convalescent COVID-19 from the United States, Italy and Spain. Sample material is recorded as cDNA or gDNA derived from T cells, B-cell-depleted T cells, or PBMCs.

Authors' methods: The authors estimated nucleated cell counts from reference gene primer amplification. TCRdb's table, derived via immunoSEQ multiplex PCR, lists solely in-frame clones and lacks some. V and J calls and clone size are given by that table; D and trimming were obtained from the DNA. The table records about 200,000 clones, 70% to 90% of them present only once. The CDR3 is 16 residues long. After removal of 2 bases from V and 3 bases from J, the junction contained 6 bases not matched to a gene. Per germline, CDR1 SGHAT and CDR2 FQNNGV. Sequencing used peripheral blood. The receptor comes from a woman older than 75 with acute or convalescent COVID-19. The rearrangement joins TRBV11-2 to TRBJ2-1; the match to TRBD2 covers 8 bases. CDR3 protein: CASSLFVGTSYNEQFF. CDR3 DNA: TGTGCCAGCAGCTTATTCGTGGGGACTAGCTACAATGAGCAGTTCTTC.